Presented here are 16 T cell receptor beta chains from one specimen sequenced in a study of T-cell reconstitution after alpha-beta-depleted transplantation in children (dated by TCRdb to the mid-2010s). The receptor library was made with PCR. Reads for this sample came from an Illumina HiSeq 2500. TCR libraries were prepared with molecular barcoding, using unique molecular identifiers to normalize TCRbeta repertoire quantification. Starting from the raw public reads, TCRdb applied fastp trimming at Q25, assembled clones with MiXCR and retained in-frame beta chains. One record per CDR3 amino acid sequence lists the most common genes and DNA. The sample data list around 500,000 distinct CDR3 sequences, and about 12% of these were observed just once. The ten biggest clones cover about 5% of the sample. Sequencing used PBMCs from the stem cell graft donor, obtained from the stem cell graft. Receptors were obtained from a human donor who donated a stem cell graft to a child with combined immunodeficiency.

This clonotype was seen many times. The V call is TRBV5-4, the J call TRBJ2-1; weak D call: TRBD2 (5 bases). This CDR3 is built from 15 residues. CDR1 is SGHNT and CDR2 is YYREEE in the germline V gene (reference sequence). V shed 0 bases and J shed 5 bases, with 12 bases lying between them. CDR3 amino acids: CASSLAGRANNEQFF. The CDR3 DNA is TGTGCCAGCAGCTTGGCCGGGCGGGCCAACAATGAGCAGTTCTTC.

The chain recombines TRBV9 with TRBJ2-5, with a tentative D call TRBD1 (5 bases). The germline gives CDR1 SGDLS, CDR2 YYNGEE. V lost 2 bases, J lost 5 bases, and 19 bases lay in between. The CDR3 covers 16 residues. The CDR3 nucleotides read TGTGCCAGCAGCGTCGCAGGGTTACAGTTTCAGGAGACCCAGTACTTC. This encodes CASSVAGLQFQETQYF.

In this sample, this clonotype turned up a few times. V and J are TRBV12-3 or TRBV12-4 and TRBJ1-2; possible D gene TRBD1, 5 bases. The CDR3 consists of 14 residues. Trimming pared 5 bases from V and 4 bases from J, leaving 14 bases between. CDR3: CASSGTALSYGYTF. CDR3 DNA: TGTGCCAGCAGTGGGACGGCCCTGAGCTATGGCTACACCTTC.

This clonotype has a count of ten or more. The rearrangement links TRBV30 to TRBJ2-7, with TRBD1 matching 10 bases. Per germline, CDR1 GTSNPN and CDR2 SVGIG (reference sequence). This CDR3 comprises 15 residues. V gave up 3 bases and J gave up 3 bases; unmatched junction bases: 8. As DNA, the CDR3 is TGTGCCTGGAGAGCGATTAGGGACAGGGGCTACGAGCAGTACTTC. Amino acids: CAWRAIRDRGYEQYF.

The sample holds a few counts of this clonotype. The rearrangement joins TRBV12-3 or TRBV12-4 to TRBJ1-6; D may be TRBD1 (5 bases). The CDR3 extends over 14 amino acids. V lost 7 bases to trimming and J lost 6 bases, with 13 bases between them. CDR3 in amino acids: CASTAGFGNSPLHF. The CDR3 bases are TGTGCCAGCACTGCAGGGTTCGGTAATTCACCCCTCCACTTT.

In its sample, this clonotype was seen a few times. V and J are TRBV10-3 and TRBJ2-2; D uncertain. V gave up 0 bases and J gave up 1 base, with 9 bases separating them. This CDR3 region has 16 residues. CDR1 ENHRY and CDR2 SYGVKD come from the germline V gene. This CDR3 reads CAISESPVKNTGELFF. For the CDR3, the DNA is TGTGCCATCAGTGAGTCACCCGTAAAGAACACCGGGGAGCTGTTTTTT.

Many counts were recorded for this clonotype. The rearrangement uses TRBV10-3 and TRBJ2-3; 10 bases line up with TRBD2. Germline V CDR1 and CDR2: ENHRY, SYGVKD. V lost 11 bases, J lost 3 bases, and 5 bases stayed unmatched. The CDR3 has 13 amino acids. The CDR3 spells CAGSAGGTDTQYF. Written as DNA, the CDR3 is TGTGCCGGGTCAGCGGGAGGGACAGATACGCAGTATTTT.

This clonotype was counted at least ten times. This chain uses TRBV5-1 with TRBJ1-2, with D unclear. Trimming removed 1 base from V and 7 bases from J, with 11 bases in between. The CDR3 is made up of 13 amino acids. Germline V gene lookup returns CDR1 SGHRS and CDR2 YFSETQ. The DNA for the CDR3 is TGCGCCAGCAGCTTGAACCCGGGAGTTGGCTACACCTTC. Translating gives CASSLNPGVGYTF.

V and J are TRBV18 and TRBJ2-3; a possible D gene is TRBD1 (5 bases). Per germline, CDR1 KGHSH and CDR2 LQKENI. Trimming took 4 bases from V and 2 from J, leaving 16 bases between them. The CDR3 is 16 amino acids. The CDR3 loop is CASSLRQLKTTDTQYF. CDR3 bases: TGTGCCAGCTCACTAAGACAGCTAAAGACCACAGATACGCAGTATTTT.

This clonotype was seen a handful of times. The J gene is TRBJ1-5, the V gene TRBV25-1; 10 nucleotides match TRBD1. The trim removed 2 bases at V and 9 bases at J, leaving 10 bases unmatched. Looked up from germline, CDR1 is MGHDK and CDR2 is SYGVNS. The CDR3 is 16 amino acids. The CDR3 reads CASSERLGQGMGPQHF. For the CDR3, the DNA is TGTGCCAGCAGTGAACGGCTGGGACAGGGGATGGGGCCCCAGCATTTT.

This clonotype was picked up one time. CDR3 loop: CASSFGRENTIYF. The CDR3 DNA follows: TGTGCCAGCAGCTTTGGCAGAGAAAACACCATATATTTT. The chain is built from TRBV7-9 and TRBJ1-3, with unresolved D. The length of the CDR3 is 13 residues. The germline V and J ends were trimmed by 3 bases and 6 bases, with 9 bases remaining between them. Germline loops: CDR1 SEHNR, CDR2 FQNEAQ (reference sequence).

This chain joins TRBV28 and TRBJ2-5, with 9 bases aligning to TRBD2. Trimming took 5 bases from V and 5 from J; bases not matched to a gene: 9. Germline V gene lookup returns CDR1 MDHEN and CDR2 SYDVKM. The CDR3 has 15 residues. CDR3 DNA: TGTGCCAGCAGTCAACTGAGCGGGGGGACGGAGACCCAGTACTTC. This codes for CASSQLSGGTETQYF.

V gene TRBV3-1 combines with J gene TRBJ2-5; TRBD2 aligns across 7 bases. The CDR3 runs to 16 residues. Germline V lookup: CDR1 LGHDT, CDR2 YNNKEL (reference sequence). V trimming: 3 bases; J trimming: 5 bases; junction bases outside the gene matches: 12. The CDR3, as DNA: TGTGCCAGCAGCCACCTTTGGCGGGGGAAAGGGGAGACCCAGTACTTC. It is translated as CASSHLWRGKGETQYF.

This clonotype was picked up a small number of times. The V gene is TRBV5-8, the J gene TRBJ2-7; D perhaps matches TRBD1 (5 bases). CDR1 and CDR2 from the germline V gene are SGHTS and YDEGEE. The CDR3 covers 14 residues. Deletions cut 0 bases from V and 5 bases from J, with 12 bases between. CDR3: CASSLGQGGNEQYF. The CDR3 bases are TGTGCCAGCAGCTTGGGTCAGGGTGGCAACGAGCAGTACTTC. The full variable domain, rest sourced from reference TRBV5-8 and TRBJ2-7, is EAGVTQSPTHLIKTRGQQATLRCSPISGHTSVYWYQQALGLGLQFLLWYDEGEERNRGNFPPRFSGRQFPNYSSELNVNALELEDSALYLCASSLGQGGNEQYFGPGTRLTVT.

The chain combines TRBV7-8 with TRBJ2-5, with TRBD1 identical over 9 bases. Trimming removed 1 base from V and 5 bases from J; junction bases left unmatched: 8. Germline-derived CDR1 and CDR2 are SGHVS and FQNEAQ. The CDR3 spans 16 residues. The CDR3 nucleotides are TGTGCCAGCAGCTTAGTGCACAGGGGGCGAGGGGAGACCCAGTACTTC. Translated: CASSLVHRGRGETQYF.

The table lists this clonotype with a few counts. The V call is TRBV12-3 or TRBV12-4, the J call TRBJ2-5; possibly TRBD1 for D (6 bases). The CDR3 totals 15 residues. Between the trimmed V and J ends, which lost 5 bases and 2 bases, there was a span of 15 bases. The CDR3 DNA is TGTGCCAGCAGTCTTACAGGGTACCGTCAAGAGACCCAGTACTTC. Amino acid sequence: CASSLTGYRQETQYF.